This T cell receptor (beta chain) was found in a study of blood T cell repertoires in COVID-19. The table lists this clone with a count of one. Germline CDR1 and CDR2: KGHDR and SFDVKD. V was trimmed by 7 bases and J by 2 bases, leaving 10 bases between them. The CDR3 runs to 13 residues. Per the study methods: The authors estimated nucleated cell counts from reference gene primer amplification. This table comes from immunoSEQ multiplex PCR, and its TCRdb copy is limited to in-frame clones, with some not included. The V and J calls and clone size are taken from that table; D and trimming were inferred from the DNA. This sample carries roughly 280,000 clones, approximately 90% of them seen once, and the ten largest clones take 2.5% to 3.5%.

The sequencing input was PBMCs or T cells enriched from blood (not recorded which). The TCR sequence derives from a woman aged 45-59 years who had recovered from COVID-19. The chain recombines TRBV24-1 with TRBJ1-2; maybe TRBD1 (5 bases). CDR3 nucleotides: TGTGCCACCAGCGGGGGGGGAAACTATGGCTACACCTTC. This gives the protein CATSGGGNYGYTF.